These 29 T cell receptor beta chains originate from one sample sequenced in a study of early T cells in non-severe SARS-CoV-2 infection. Using its own MiXCR run on the 5' RACE reads, TCRdb lists one record per CDR3 protein. The sample includes 30,000 to 40,000 distinct CDR3 sequences, approximately 9.2% of them seen just once. The source material was whole blood. These receptors were taken from an adult who was a healthcare worker with PCR-confirmed SARS-CoV-2 infection or an uninfected control (not recorded which).

Many counts were recorded for this clonotype. This sequence joins TRBV7-2 and TRBJ1-2; a weak D match, TRBD1 (6 bases). This CDR3 spans 15 amino acids. V was trimmed by 5 bases and J by 0 bases, leaving 13 bases between them. Germline CDR1 reads SGHTA; CDR2 reads FQGNSA. CDR3 in amino acids: CASSQRRTANYGYTF. Written as DNA, the CDR3 is TGTGCCAGCAGCCAAAGACGGACAGCTAACTATGGCTACACCTTC.

This clonotype was observed at least ten times. The chain uses TRBV27 and TRBJ1-1; weak D call: TRBD1 (6 bases). V lost 2 bases, J lost 1 base, and 17 bases lay in between. CDR1 MNHEY and CDR2 SMNVEV come from the germline V gene (reference sequence). This CDR3 has 17 residues. The CDR3 loop is CASSLQSGQGPNTEAFF. The CDR3 DNA is TGTGCCAGCAGTTTACAGTCGGGTCAGGGGCCGAACACTGAAGCTTTCTTT.

The table lists this clonotype with many counts. CDR3 coding DNA: TGTGCCAGCAGCTTAGAAGTAACAGCCAAGTACTTC. It yields the protein CASSLEVTAKYF. The rearrangement uses TRBV7-2 and TRBJ2-5; no clear D. The V end lost 1 base, the J end lost 12 bases, and 12 bases lay between the germline ends. This CDR3 has 12 amino acids. Germline CDR1 and CDR2: SGHTA and FQGNSA.

This clonotype has a count of ten or more. The J gene is TRBJ2-7, the V gene TRBV29-1; 9 nucleotides agree with TRBD1. The CDR3 runs 15 residues. J was trimmed by 4 bases and V by 2 bases; bases with no gene match: 9. Germline V CDR1 and CDR2: SQVTM, ANQGSEA. CDR3 region: CSVERPGQGWYEQYF. Here the CDR3 DNA reads TGCAGCGTTGAACGTCCGGGACAGGGTTGGTACGAGCAGTACTTC.

This clonotype appeared many times. This chain joins TRBV24-1 and TRBJ1-1; a weak D match, TRBD1 (6 bases). CDR1 is KGHDR and CDR2 is SFDVKD in the germline V gene. The V end was cut by 4 bases, the J end by 1 base, with 9 bases between. This CDR3 spans 14 amino acids. Written as DNA, the CDR3 is TGTGCCACCAGTGAAGGGGGTTCGAACACTGAAGCTTTCTTT. This gives the protein CATSEGGSNTEAFF.

In its sample, this clonotype ranks as medium-sized. This chain connects TRBV14 to TRBJ2-7, with D uncertain. Germline V gives CDR1 SGHDN, CDR2 FVKESK. Trimming removed 4 bases from V and 9 bases from J, with 13 bases in between. The CDR3 is 12 residues long. The CDR3, as DNA: TGTGCCAGCAGCCTCAGAACGAGTGGGCAGTACTTC. Translating it yields CASSLRTSGQYF. The whole variable domain, remainder taken from reference TRBV14 and TRBJ2-7, is EAGVTQFPSHSVIEKGQTVTLRCDPISGHDNLYWYRRVMGKEIKFLLHFVKESKQDESGMPNNRFLAERTGGTYSTLKVQPAELEDSGVYFCASSLRTSGQYFGPGTRLTVT.

CDR3 sequence (DNA): TGTGCCAGCCGAACCGGGACAGGCCTCTATGGCTACACCTTC. Its protein is CASRTGTGLYGYTF. The chain carries TRBV27 and TRBJ1-2; 8 bases are shared with TRBD1. The CDR3 totals 14 residues. With V trimmed by 8 bases and J by 4 bases, 9 bases remained unmatched. Germline CDR1 is MNHEY and CDR2 is SMNVEV (reference sequence).

This clonotype was recorded at least ten times. The CDR3 bases are TGTGCCAGCAGTGTGGGGAAAGGGCAGTACTTC. Translation: CASSVGKGQYF. The chain joins TRBV6-1 to TRBJ2-7; D not resolved. CDR1 and CDR2 from the germline V gene are MNHNS and SASEGT. This CDR3 contains 11 residues. Trimming shortened V by 4 bases and J by 9 bases, and 10 bases separated the two germline ends.

This clonotype was seen at least ten times. The chain joins TRBV24-1 to TRBJ2-3; D not certain. The CDR3 totals 13 residues. CDR1 is KGHDR, CDR2 SFDVKD, per germline. The V gene lost 7 bases and the J gene lost 4 bases, with 11 bases spanning the gap. The CDR3 protein is CATSTGPSDTQYF. CDR3 DNA sequence: TGTGCCACCAGCACTGGACCTTCAGATACGCAGTATTTT.

This clonotype was recorded at least ten times. The genes are TRBV6-1 and TRBJ1-5; 8 nucleotides line up with TRBD1. V lost 3 bases to trimming and J lost 0 bases; unmatched junction nucleotides: 4. This CDR3 comprises 16 residues. Germline-derived CDR1 and CDR2 are MNHNS and SASEGT. CDR3 sequence (DNA): TGTGCCAGCAGTGACCTGACAGGGGCTAGCAATCAGCCCCAGCATTTT. Translation: CASSDLTGASNQPQHF.

This clonotype was detected many times. The chain uses TRBV7-9 and TRBJ2-1; D is perhaps TRBD1 (5 bases). This CDR3 is 15 amino acids long. V lost 3 bases to trimming and J lost 2 bases, with 11 bases between them. Germline V gene data show CDR1 as SEHNR and CDR2 as FQNEAQ (reference sequence). The CDR3 is CASSFREGAYNEQFF. The CDR3 DNA is TGTGCCAGCAGCTTCAGGGAAGGAGCCTACAATGAGCAGTTCTTC.

This clonotype was seen many times. V is TRBV3-1 and J is TRBJ1-1; 7 nucleotides agree with TRBD1. The CDR3 totals 15 residues. Germline CDR1 and CDR2: LGHDT and YNNKEL (reference sequence). The V gene end was trimmed by 0 bases and the J gene end by 4 bases; junction bases not matched to a gene: 5. CDR3: CASSQDHAGGTEAFF. As DNA, the CDR3 is TGTGCCAGCAGCCAAGATCATGCAGGGGGCACTGAAGCTTTCTTT. The full variable domain, rest sourced from reference TRBV3-1 and TRBJ1-1, is DTAVSQTPKYLVTQMGNDKSIKCEQNLGHDTMYWYKQDSKKFLKIMFSYNNKELIINETVPNRFSPKSPDKAHLNLHINSLELGDSAVYFCASSQDHAGGTEAFFGQGTRLTVV.

This clonotype was recorded at least ten times. The chain links TRBV4-3 to TRBJ2-4; no clear D gene. V was clipped by 0 bases and J by 1 base, with 10 bases between them. Germline V gene data show CDR1 as LGHNA and CDR2 as YSLEER. The CDR3 extends over 16 amino acids. CDR3: CASSQDLWDAKNIQYF. The DNA of the CDR3 is TGCGCCAGCAGCCAAGATCTCTGGGATGCCAAAAACATTCAGTACTTC.

This clonotype was recorded many times. The J gene is TRBJ2-1, the V gene TRBV7-3; D might be TRBD1 or TRBD2, each matching 6 bases. This CDR3 is built from 16 residues. Deletions cut 5 bases from V and 7 bases from J, with 21 bases between. Germline V gene sequence: CDR1 SGHTA, CDR2 FQGTGA. CDR3 in DNA: TGTGCCAGCAGCCCCGGGGGCTCGTTAGCCCCGAATGAGCAGTTCTTC. It is translated as CASSPGGSLAPNEQFF.

In this sample, this clonotype is medium-sized. V usage is TRBV6-2 or TRBV6-3 and J usage is TRBJ1-5, with D perhaps matching TRBD1 (6 bases). The CDR3 is 16 residues long. Per the germline V gene, CDR1 is MNHEY and CDR2 is SVGEGT. The V end was cut by 5 bases, the J end by 2 bases, with 16 bases between. This CDR3 is CASSPGTTGRNQPQHF. In DNA, the CDR3 is TGTGCCAGCAGTCCCGGGACAACGGGGCGCAATCAGCCCCAGCATTTT.

This clonotype has at least ten counts. The V gene is TRBV5-4, the J gene TRBJ2-5, with D perhaps matching TRBD2 (5 bases). The CDR3 totals 13 residues. V shed 0 bases and J shed 4 bases, with 7 bases lying between them. Per the germline V gene, CDR1 is SGHNT and CDR2 is YYREEE (reference sequence). The CDR3 loop reads CASSLASRETQYF. In DNA, the CDR3 is TGTGCCAGCAGCTTGGCTAGCAGAGAGACCCAGTACTTC.

This clonotype was picked up many times. The chain links TRBV7-2 to TRBJ2-5; D tentatively reads TRBD1 or TRBD2 (6 bases each). This CDR3 region has 15 residues. The V gene's germline CDR1 is SGHTA and CDR2 FQGNSA. V was trimmed by 5 bases and J by 4 bases, leaving 17 bases between them. CDR3 loop: CASSGNEGGGETQYF. The CDR3 DNA sequence: TGTGCCAGCAGCGGGAATGAGGGGGGCGGAGAGACCCAGTACTTC.

V gene TRBV29-1 combines with J gene TRBJ1-1; D not certain. Trimming stripped 7 bases from V and 6 bases from J, with 9 bases between. CDR1 is SQVTM and CDR2 is ANQGSEA in the germline V gene. This CDR3 has 10 residues. CDR3 protein: CSAITPEAFF. In nucleotides, the CDR3 is TGCAGCGCCATAACACCTGAAGCTTTCTTT. Based on the CDR3 plus reference TRBV29-1 and TRBJ1-1, the full variable domain is SAVISQKPSRDICQRGTSLTIQCQVDSQVTMMFWYRQQPGQSLTLIATANQGSEATYESGFVIDKFPISRPNLTFSTLTVSNMSPEDSSIYLCSAITPEAFFGQGTRLTVV.

The V and J genes are TRBV5-1 and TRBJ1-2; D possibly corresponds to TRBD1 (5 bases). Germline V CDR1 and CDR2: SGHRS, YFSETQ. The CDR3 length is 15 residues. Trimming left V 5 bases short and J 4 bases short, with 18 bases between. CDR3 loop: CASRNTGPGGYGYTF. The CDR3 nucleotides are TGCGCCAGCAGAAACACCGGACCTGGGGGCTATGGCTACACCTTC.

This clonotype was detected only a few times. The DNA for the CDR3 is TGTGCCAGCAGTATGGGGGGATGGGCTGATCAGCCCCAGCATTTT. This translates into CASSMGGWADQPQHF. The chain employs TRBV6-1 and TRBJ1-5; perhaps TRBD1 as D (5 bases). Germline V CDR1 and CDR2: MNHNS, SASEGT. The CDR3 runs to 15 residues. The ends were cut back, 5 bases at V and 5 bases at J, with 16 bases in the middle.

This clonotype was picked up a small number of times. The V gene is TRBV6-5, the J gene TRBJ1-6, with D possibly being TRBD1 (5 bases). V was clipped by 2 bases and J by 11 bases, with 13 bases between them. The CDR3 is made up of 14 amino acids. Germline values: CDR1 MNHEY, CDR2 SVGAGI. CDR3 in DNA: TGTGCCAGCAGTTACGGGACCGAGGTGACACCCCTCCACTTT. Protein product: CASSYGTEVTPLHF.

This clonotype was detected ten times or more. The V call is TRBV29-1, the J call TRBJ1-1; D unclear. Germline CDR1 reads SQVTM; CDR2 reads ANQGSEA. This CDR3 contains 13 residues. Trimming shortened V by 3 bases and J by 0 bases, and 8 bases separated the two germline ends. The CDR3 nucleotides read TGCAGCGTTGACAAGGGCCTGAACACTGAAGCTTTCTTT. Translation: CSVDKGLNTEAFF.

This clonotype appeared many times. The chain uses TRBV5-1 and TRBJ2-7; D uncertain. The CDR3 has 14 residues. From germline, CDR1 is SGHRS and CDR2 YFSETQ. Trimming left V 5 bases short and J 3 bases short, with 15 bases between. DNA for the CDR3: TGCGCCAGCAGACCCGGGCTTAATTTCTACGAGCAGTACTTC. Protein product: CASRPGLNFYEQYF.

This clonotype was counted ten times or more. The chain recombines TRBV7-3 with TRBJ2-6; no clear D gene. This CDR3 comprises 12 residues. Trimming pared 5 bases from V and 12 bases from J, leaving 11 bases between. CDR1 is SGHTA, CDR2 FQGTGA, per germline. The CDR3 DNA follows: TGTGCCAGCAGCCCGACACGAAGCGTCCTGACTTTC. It translates to CASSPTRSVLTF.

This clonotype was counted ten times or more. CDR3 region: CASSQITDVYGYTF. The CDR3 DNA reads as TGTGCCAGCAGCCAAATTACGGACGTCTATGGCTACACCTTC. The V and J genes are TRBV3-1 and TRBJ1-2; D uncertain. Germline values: CDR1 LGHDT, CDR2 YNNKEL (reference sequence). This CDR3 comprises 14 residues. V was clipped by 2 bases and J by 4 bases, with 11 bases between them.

V gene TRBV10-3 combines with J gene TRBJ1-6, with D uncertain. This CDR3 is 13 amino acids long. V was trimmed by 5 bases and J by 6 bases, leaving 8 bases between them. Germline CDR1 is ENHRY and CDR2 is SYGVKD. Here the CDR3 reads CAISLGGNSPLHF. DNA for the CDR3: TGTGCCATCAGTCTCGGAGGTAATTCACCCCTCCACTTT.

This clonotype was detected many times. The chain couples TRBV12-3 or TRBV12-4 to TRBJ1-1, with TRBD1 matching over 7 bases. Losses at the gene ends were 5 bases for V and 1 base for J; bases not matched to a gene: 4. There are 14 residues in the CDR3. CDR3 sequence: CASSPNRGNTEAFF. In DNA form, the CDR3 reads TGTGCCAGCAGTCCAAACAGGGGGAACACTGAAGCTTTCTTT.

This clonotype showed up many times. The chain uses TRBV3-2 and TRBJ1-5; the table's D call, TRBD1, has no DNA check behind it. TRBV3-2 is marked as a pseudogene. The CDR3 spans 18 residues. The CDR3 region is CASSQKDVVGDPCQPQHF. As DNA, the CDR3 is TGTGCCAGCAGCCAAAAGGACGTGGTGGGGGACCCGTGTCAGCCCCAGCATTTT.

Only a few counts were recorded for this clonotype. V is TRBV20-1 and J is TRBJ2-5, with 7 bases fitting TRBD1. The germline CDR1 and CDR2 sequences are DFQATT and SNEGSKA (reference sequence). The CDR3 spans 15 residues. DNA for the CDR3: TGCAGCCCTAGGCCGGCGACAGGGCCCCAAGGGGCCCAGTACTTC. Protein product: CSPRPATGPQGAQYF.